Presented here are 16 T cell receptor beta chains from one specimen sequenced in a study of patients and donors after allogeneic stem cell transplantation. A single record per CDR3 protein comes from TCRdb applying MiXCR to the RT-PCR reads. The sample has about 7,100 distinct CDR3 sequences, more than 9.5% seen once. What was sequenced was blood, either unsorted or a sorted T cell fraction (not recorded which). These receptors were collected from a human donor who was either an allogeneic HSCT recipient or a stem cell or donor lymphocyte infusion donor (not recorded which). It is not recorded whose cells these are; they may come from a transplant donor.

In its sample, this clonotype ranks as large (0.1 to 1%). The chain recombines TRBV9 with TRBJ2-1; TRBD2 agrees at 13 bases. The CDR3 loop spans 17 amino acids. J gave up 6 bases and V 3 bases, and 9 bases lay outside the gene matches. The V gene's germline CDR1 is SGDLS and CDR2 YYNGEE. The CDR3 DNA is TGTGCCAGCAGCGGACTAGCGGGAGGTCTCCTTTCCAATGAGCAGTTCTTC. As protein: CASSGLAGGLLSNEQFF.

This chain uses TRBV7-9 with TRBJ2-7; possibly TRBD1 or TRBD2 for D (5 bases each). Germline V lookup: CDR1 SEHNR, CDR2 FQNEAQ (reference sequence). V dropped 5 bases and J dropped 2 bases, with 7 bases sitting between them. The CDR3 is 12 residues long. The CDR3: CASSGDPYEQYV. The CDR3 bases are TGTGCCAGCAGCGGGGACCCCTACGAGCAGTACGTC.

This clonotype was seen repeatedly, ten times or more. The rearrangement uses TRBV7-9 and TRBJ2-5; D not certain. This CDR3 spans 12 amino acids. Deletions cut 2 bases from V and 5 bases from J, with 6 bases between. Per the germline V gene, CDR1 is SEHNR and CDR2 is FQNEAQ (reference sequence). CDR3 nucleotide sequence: TGTGCCAGCAGCTTACTGTATGAGACCCAGTACTTC. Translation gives CASSLLYETQYF.

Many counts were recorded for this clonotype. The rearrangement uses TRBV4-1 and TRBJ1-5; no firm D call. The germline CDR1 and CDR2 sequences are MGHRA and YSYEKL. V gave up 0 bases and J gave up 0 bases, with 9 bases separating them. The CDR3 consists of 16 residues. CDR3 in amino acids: CASSQDRVNSNQPQHF. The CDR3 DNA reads TGCGCCAGCAGCCAAGATCGTGTGAATAGCAATCAGCCCCAGCATTTT.

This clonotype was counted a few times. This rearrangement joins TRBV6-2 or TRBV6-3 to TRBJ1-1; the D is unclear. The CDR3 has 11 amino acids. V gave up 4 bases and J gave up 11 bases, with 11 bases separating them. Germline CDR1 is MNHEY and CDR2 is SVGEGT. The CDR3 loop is CASSLWRGAFF. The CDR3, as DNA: TGTGCCAGCAGTTTGTGGCGCGGGGCTTTCTTT.

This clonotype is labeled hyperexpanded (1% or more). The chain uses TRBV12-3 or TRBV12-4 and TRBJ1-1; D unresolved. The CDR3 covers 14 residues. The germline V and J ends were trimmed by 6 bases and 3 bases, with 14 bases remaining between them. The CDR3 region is CASRTPVGDTEAFF. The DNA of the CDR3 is TGTGCCAGCAGGACCCCCGTCGGGGACACTGAAGCTTTCTTT.

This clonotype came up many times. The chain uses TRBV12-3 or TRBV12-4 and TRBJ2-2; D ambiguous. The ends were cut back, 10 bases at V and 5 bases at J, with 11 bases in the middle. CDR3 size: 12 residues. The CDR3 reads CATRRRTGELFF. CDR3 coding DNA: TGTGCCACCCGAAGGAGAACCGGGGAGCTGTTTTTT.

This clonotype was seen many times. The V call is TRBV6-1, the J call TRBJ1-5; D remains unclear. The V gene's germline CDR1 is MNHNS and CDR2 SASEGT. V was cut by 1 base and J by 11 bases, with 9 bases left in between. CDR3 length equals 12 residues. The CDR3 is CASSEGDLTQHF. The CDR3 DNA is TGTGCCAGCAGTGAAGGGGATTTGACCCAGCATTTT.

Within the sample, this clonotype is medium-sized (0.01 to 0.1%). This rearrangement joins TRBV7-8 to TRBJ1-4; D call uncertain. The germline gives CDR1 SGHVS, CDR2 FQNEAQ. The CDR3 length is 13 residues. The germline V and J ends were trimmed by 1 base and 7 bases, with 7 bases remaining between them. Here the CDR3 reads CASSLVRSEKLFF. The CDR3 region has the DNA TGTGCCAGCAGCTTAGTCCGAAGTGAAAAACTGTTTTTT.

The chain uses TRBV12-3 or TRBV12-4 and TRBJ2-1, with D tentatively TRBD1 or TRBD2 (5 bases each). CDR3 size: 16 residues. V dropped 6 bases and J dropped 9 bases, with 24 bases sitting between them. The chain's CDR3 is CASSLGSGGSYAEQFF. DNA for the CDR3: TGTGCCAGCAGCTTGGGTTCTGGGGGATCTTATGCTGAGCAGTTCTTC.

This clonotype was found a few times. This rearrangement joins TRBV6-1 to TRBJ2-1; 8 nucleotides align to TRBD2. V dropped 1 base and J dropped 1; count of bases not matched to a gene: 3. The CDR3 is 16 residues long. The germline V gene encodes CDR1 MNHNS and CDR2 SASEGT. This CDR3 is CASSEDERGSYNEQFF. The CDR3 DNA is TGTGCCAGCAGTGAAGACGAGCGGGGGTCCTACAATGAGCAGTTCTTC.

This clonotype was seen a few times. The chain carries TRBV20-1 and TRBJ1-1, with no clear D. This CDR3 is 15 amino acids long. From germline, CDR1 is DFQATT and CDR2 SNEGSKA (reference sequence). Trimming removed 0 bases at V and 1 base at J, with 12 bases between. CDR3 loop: CSARDEAGSNTEAFF. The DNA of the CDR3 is TGCAGTGCTAGAGACGAGGCGGGTTCGAACACTGAAGCTTTCTTT.

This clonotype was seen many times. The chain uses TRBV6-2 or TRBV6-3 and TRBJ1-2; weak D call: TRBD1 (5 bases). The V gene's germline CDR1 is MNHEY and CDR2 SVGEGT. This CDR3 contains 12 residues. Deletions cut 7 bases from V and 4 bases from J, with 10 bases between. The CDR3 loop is CASTQGSYGYTF. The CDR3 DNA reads TGTGCCAGCACCCAGGGCTCCTATGGCTACACCTTC.

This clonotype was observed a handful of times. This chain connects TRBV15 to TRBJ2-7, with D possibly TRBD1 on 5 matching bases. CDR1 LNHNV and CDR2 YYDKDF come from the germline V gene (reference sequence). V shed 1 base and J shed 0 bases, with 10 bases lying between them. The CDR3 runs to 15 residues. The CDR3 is CATSRGGGGSYEQYF. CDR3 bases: TGTGCCACCAGCAGAGGGGGCGGTGGCTCCTACGAGCAGTACTTC.

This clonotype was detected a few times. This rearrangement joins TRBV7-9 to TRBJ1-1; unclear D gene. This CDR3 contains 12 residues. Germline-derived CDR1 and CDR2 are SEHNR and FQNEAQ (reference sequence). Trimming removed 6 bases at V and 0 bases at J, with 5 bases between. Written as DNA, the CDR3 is TGTGCCAGCAGACAGTTGAACACTGAAGCTTTCTTT. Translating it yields CASRQLNTEAFF.

The CDR3 loop is CASSSNEWGEGQPQHF. The CDR3 region has the DNA TGTGCCAGCAGCTCGAATGAGTGGGGGGAAGGTCAGCCCCAGCATTTT. J is TRBJ1-5 and V is TRBV7-9, with a possible D match to TRBD1 (5 bases). V dropped 4 bases and J dropped 6 bases, with 19 bases sitting between them. Germline V gene data show CDR1 as SEHNR and CDR2 as FQNEAQ (reference sequence). The CDR3 extends over 16 amino acids.